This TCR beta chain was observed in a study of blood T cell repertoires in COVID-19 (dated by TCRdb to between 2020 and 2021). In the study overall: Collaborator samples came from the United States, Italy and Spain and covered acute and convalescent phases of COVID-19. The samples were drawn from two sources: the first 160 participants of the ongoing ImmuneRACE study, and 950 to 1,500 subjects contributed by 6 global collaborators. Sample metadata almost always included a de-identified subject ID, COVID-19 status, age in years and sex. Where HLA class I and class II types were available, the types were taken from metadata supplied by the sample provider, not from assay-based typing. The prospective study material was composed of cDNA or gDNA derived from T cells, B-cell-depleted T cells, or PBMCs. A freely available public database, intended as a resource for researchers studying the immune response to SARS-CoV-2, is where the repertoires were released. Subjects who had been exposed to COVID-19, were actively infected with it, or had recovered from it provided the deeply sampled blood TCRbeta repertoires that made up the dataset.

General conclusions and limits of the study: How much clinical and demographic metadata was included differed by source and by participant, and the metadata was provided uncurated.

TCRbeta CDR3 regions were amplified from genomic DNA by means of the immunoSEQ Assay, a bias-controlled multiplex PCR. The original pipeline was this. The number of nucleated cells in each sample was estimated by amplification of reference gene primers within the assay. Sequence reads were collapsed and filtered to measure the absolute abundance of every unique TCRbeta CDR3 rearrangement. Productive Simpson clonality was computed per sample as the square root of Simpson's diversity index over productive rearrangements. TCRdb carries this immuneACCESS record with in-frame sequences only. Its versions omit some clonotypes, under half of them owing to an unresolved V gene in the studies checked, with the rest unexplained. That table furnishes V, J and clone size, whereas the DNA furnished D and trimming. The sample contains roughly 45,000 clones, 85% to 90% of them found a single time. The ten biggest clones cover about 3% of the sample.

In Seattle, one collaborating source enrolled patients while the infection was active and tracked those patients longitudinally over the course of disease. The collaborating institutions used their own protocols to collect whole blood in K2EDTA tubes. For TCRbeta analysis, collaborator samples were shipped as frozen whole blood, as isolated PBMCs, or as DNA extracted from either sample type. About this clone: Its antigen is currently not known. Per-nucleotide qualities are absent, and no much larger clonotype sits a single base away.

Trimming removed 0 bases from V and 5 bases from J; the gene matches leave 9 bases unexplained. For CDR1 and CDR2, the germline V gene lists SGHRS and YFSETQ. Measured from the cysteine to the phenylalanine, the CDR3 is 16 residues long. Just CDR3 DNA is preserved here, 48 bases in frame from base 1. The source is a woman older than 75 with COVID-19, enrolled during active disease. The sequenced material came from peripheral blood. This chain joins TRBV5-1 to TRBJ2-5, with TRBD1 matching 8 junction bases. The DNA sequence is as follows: TGCGCCAGCAGCTTGGAAGGGCACAGGGGGTCGGAGACCCAGTACTTC. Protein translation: CASSLEGHRGSETQYF. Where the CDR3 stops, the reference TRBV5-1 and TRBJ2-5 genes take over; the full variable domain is KAGVTQTPRYLIKTRGQQVTLSCSPISGHRSVSWYQQTPGQGLQFLFEYFSETQRNKGNFPGRFSGRQFSNSRSEMNVSTLELGDSALYLCASSLEGHRGSETQYFGPGTRLLVL.